Below, 11 T cell receptor beta chains from the same sample are listed, as sequenced in a study of T cell changes during pregnancy in multiple sclerosis. The method was immunoSEQ multiplex PCR; TCRdb's version includes in-frame clones alone and lacks a portion of them. In the table there are about 22,000 clones, more than 70% of which are singletons. Sequences were derived from CD8+ T cells from peripheral blood mononuclear cells, sampled before pregnancy. The receptors were gathered from a female donor with multiple sclerosis, enrolled in a pregnancy study.

The chain links TRBV11-3 to TRBJ2-5; 7 bases fit TRBD2. With V trimmed by 5 bases and J by 2 bases, 14 bases remained unmatched. CDR3 length: 17 residues. CDR1 and CDR2 from the germline V gene are SGHNT and YENEEA. In DNA, the CDR3 is TGTGCCAGCAGCCCAACGACTAGCATAAAGTCTCAAGAGACCCAGTACTTC. This sequence encodes CASSPTTSIKSQETQYF.

The chain recombines TRBV2 with TRBJ1-2; 12 bases agree with TRBD1. CDR1 SNHLY and CDR2 FYNNEI come from the germline V gene. J was trimmed by 2 bases and V by 3 bases; bases with no gene match: 19. The CDR3 spans 21 residues. The CDR3: CASSEGQGANFFRVPNYGYTF. The CDR3 coding sequence is TGTGCCAGCAGTGAGGGACAGGGGGCTAATTTTTTCAGAGTCCCCAACTATGGCTACACCTTC. The variable domain in full, with the rest retrieved from reference TRBV2 and TRBJ1-2, is EPEVTQTPSHQVTQMGQEVILRCVPISNHLYFYWYRQILGQKVEFLVSFYNNEISEKSEIFDDQFSVERPDGSNFTLKIRSTKLEDSAMYFCASSEGQGANFFRVPNYGYTFGSGTRLTVV.

The rearrangement uses TRBV5-1 and TRBJ1-2, with 9 bases matching TRBD1. V was pared by 4 bases and J by 3 bases, with 4 bases of the junction left unmatched. The germline CDR1 and CDR2 sequences are SGHRS and YFSETQ. The CDR3 covers 14 residues. The CDR3 DNA reads TGCGCCAGCAGCCCGGGGACAGGGTACTATGGCTACACCTTC. Its translation is CASSPGTGYYGYTF.

The chain couples TRBV6-5 to TRBJ2-1, with D perhaps matching TRBD1 (5 bases). V lost 3 bases and J lost 5, with 14 bases in between. Germline V gives CDR1 MNHEY, CDR2 SVGAGI. The length of the CDR3 is 15 residues. CDR3 DNA sequence: TGTGCCAGCAGTTATGGGGCAATCGGAGACAATGAGCAGTTCTTC. This codes for CASSYGAIGDNEQFF.

This chain links TRBV5-4 with TRBJ1-1, with D uncertain. Trimming took off 4 bases at V and 1 base at J, with 17 bases between the two ends. In germline, CDR1 is SGHNT, CDR2 YYREEE (reference sequence). The CDR3 length is 16 residues. In nucleotides, the CDR3 is TGTGCCAGCAGCCCCCCGGAGGGCGCCCCGAACACTGAAGCTTTCTTT. Amino acid sequence: CASSPPEGAPNTEAFF.

The V gene is TRBV4-1, the J gene TRBJ2-1; D is ambiguous. Germline V gene data show CDR1 as MGHRA and CDR2 as YSYEKL. Trimming took off 1 base at V and 9 bases at J, with 4 bases between the two ends. This CDR3 region has 11 residues. In DNA, the CDR3 is TGCGCCAGCAGCCAAGGACTTGAGCAGTTCTTC. Translation: CASSQGLEQFF.

The chain is built from TRBV6-4 and TRBJ2-1, with D perhaps matching TRBD2 (5 bases). Germline CDR1 is MRHNA and CDR2 is SNTAGT. The ends were cut back, 0 bases at V and 9 bases at J, with 15 bases in the middle. The CDR3 has 15 amino acids. The CDR3 here is CASSDSPGIYGEQFF. The CDR3 DNA reads TGTGCCAGCAGTGACTCCCCCGGGATCTACGGTGAGCAGTTCTTC.

This clone was counted between two and nine times. The genes are TRBV27 and TRBJ1-5, with D maybe TRBD1 (6 bases). The germline V gene has CDR1 MNHEY and CDR2 SMNVEV (reference sequence). V was trimmed by 0 bases and J by 2 bases, leaving 8 bases between them. The CDR3 has 15 residues. This CDR3 reads CASSLSSGGNQPQHF. The CDR3 coding sequence is TGTGCCAGCAGTTTATCGTCAGGGGGCAATCAGCCCCAGCATTTT.

Details on this clone: Germline is not matched at one junction end, which may reflect a read error. This chain connects TRBV2 to TRBJ2-7; 10 bases map to TRBD2. Germline CDR1 reads SNHLY; CDR2 reads FYNNEI. This CDR3 contains 15 residues. CDR3 protein: CASSEAGGIPYEQYF. CDR3 coding DNA: TGTGCCAGCAGCGAAGCGGGAGGGATTCCCTACGAGCAGTACTTC. Together with reference TRBV2 and TRBJ2-7, the CDR3 gives the full variable domain: EPEVTQTPSHQVTQMGQEVILRCVPISNHLYFYWYRQILGQKVEFLVSFYNNEISEKSEIFDDQFSVERPDGSNFTLKIRSTKLEDSAMYFCASSEAGGIPYEQYFGPGTRLTVT.

This clone was detected once. This chain joins TRBV7-2 and TRBJ1-3; weak D call: TRBD1 (5 bases). The germline gives CDR1 SGHTA, CDR2 FQGNSA. V was cut by 4 bases and J by 0 bases, with 10 bases left in between. This CDR3 region has 15 residues. The CDR3 DNA is TGTGCCAGCAGCTCTCGAAGGGGCTCTGGAAACACCATATATTTT. This encodes CASSSRRGSGNTIYF.

V is TRBV7-3 and J is TRBJ1-1; tentative D call: TRBD1 (6 bases). Germline V gene data show CDR1 as SGHTA and CDR2 as FQGTGA. This CDR3 has 17 residues. Trimming pared 1 base from V and 1 base from J, leaving 16 bases between. CDR3 in amino acids: CASSLKAPGQKNTEAFF. Written as DNA, the CDR3 is TGTGCCAGCAGCTTAAAAGCCCCGGGACAAAAGAACACTGAAGCTTTCTTT.